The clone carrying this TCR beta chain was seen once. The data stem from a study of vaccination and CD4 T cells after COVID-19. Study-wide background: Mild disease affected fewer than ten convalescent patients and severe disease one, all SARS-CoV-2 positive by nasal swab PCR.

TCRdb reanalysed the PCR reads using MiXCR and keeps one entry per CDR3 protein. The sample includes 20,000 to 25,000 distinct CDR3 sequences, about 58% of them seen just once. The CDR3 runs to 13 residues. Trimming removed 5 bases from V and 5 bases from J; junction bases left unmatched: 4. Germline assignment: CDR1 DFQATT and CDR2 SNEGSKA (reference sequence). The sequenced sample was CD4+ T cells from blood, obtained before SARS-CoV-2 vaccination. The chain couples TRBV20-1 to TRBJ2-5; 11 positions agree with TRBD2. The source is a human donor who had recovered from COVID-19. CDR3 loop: CSARTSGWETQYF. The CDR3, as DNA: TGCAGTGCTCGGACTAGCGGGTGGGAGACCCAGTACTTC.